This entry features one T cell receptor beta chain sequence. Its specificity is unknown. In the PCR, 60 Vbeta and 13 Jbeta primers were used. TCRdb's table, derived via immunoSEQ multiplex PCR, lists solely in-frame clones and lacks some. The data show 160,000 or so clones, with 82% seen just once and around 6.6% held by the top ten. The CDR3 sequence is 15 residues long. CDR1 is SGHVS and CDR2 is FQNEAQ in the germline V gene. Trimming took 1 base from V and 5 from J; bases not matched to a gene: 2. These data are taken from a study of cytomegalovirus exposure and HLA in healthy donors. Study-wide points: Later work found that TCR association rates differed between HLA loci; DRB1 had the most and HLA-C the fewest. Later analysis identified around 15,000 TCR beta sequences associated with HLA alleles, using a false discovery rate threshold of 0.05. Accounts indicate the classifier identified cytomegalovirus status with strong specificity and sensitivity.

Sequencing was carried out using PBMCs. The source of this sequence is a woman in her 50s in good health and CMV-seropositive. The chain has TRBV7-8 and TRBJ2-2; 9 nucleotides line up with TRBD1. CDR3 in amino acids: CASSLDRGQTGELFF. CDR3 in DNA: TGTGCCAGCAGCTTAGACAGGGGGCAAACCGGGGAGCTGTTTTTT.